This T cell receptor beta chain was captured in a study of cytomegalovirus exposure and HLA in healthy donors. The study, taken as a whole, reports: A classifier reportedly called cytomegalovirus status with high sensitivity and specificity. Investigators reported some 150 TCR beta chains as tied to cytomegalovirus. In vitro data verified a few CMV-associated chains as specific for CMV antigens.

With 4 bases removed from V and 4 bases from J, the gap between germline ends came to 8 bases. The germline V gene has CDR1 MGHDK and CDR2 SYGVNS. This CDR3 is built from 13 residues. The donors formed part of the 120-subject validation cohort, distinct from the roughly 620-subject first cohort. TCRdb's table, derived via immunoSEQ multiplex PCR, lists solely in-frame clones and lacks some. The data show more than 95,000 clones, around 86% seen once. Remarks on this clone: Its specificity is not known.

The chain joins TRBV25-1 to TRBJ2-1; D gene unclear. The sequenced sample consisted of PBMCs. The source of this sequence is a young woman in good health and CMV-seronegative. CDR3 protein: CASSGIAYNEQFF. The CDR3 DNA reads TGTGCCAGCAGTGGCATTGCGTACAATGAGCAGTTCTTC.